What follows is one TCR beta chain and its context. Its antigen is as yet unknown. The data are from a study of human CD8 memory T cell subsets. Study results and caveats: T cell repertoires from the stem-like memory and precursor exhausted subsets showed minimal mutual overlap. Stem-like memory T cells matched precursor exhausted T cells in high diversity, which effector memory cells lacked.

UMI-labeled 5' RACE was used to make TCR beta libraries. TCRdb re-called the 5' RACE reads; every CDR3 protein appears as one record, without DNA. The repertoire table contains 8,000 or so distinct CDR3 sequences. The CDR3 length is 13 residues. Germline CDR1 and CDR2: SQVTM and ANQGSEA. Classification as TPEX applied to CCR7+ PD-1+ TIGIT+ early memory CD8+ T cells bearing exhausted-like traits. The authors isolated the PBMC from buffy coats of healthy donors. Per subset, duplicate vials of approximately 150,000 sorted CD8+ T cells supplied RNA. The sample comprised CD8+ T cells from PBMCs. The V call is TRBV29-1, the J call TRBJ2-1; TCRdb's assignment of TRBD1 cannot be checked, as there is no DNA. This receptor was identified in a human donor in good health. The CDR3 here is CSVRDRGHNEQFF.